These T cell receptor beta chains were read from a single sample in a study of lymphopenia after photon versus proton radiotherapy. Produced via immunoSEQ multiplex PCR; TCRdb's table is partial and in-frame only. This table has under 20,000 clones, around nine tenths appearing once. Sequences were derived from peripheral blood, sampled from a patient treated with photon-based radiotherapy. These receptors all come from a man between 60 and 75 years old with pancreatic cancer. CDR3s include the opening cysteine and the closing phenylalanine or tryptophan. Fields, in order: D gene, V gene, clone size, J gene, CDR3 DNA, CDR3 protein. D genes are given only for firm matches. Clone size is shown for a subset of rows, as once, few, many or a class of expanded clone.

>.|TRBV27|once|TRBJ2-7
TGTGCCAGCACCGGTCACGGGACCTACGAGCAGTACTTC
CASTGHGTYEQYF
>.|TRBV29-1|.|TRBJ1-2
TGCAGCGCTGGACAGTCGATTGGCTACACCTTC
CSAGQSIGYTF
>.|TRBV4-1|.|TRBJ1-1
TGCGCCAGCAGCCCGGTAGGGATGAAGGGGGGGATAGGGAACACTGAAGCTTTCTTT
CASSPVGMKGGIGNTEAFF
>.|TRBV7-2|.|TRBJ2-5
TGTGCCAGCAGCTTACTAGCCCCGAGGACCCAGTACTTC
CASSLLAPRTQYF
>.|TRBV18|.|TRBJ2-7
TGTGCCAGCTCAACCAACAGGGAAGGTAGCTACGAGCAGTACTTC
CASSTNREGSYEQYF
>.|TRBV7-2|.|TRBJ1-2
TGTGCCAGCAGCTTTGGTGGGGGCGGCGGATATGGCTACACCTTC
CASSFGGGGGYGYTF
>TRBD2|TRBV7-9|.|TRBJ2-3
TGTGCCAGCAGCTTAGCGGCTAGCGGGGGCACAGATACGCAGTATTTT
CASSLAASGGTDTQYF
>.|TRBV7-3|once|TRBJ1-1
TGTGCCAGCAGCTTATCGGGGGTCACTGAAGCTTTCTTT
CASSLSGVTEAFF
>.|TRBV5-1|once|TRBJ2-5
TGCGCCAGCAGCTTGTCCGAAGAGACCCAGTACTTC
CASSLSEETQYF
>TRBD1|TRBV5-6|.|TRBJ1-1
TGTGCCAGCAGCTTGAGGGACAGCATACCAAAAGCTTTCTTT
CASSLRDSIPKAFF
>.|TRBV5-4|.|TRBJ1-1
TGTGCCAGCAGCCCCCCTCCCCCTACAGGGAACACTGAAGCTTTCTTT
CASSPPPPTGNTEAFF
>.|TRBV19|.|TRBJ2-7
TGTGCCAGTAGTCGGGCCCTACCGGGCTACGAGCAGTACTTC
CASSRALPGYEQYF
>.|TRBV19|.|TRBJ2-7
TGTGCCAGTAGTATCGCTCAGGGGATCTCCTACGAGCAGTACTTC
CASSIAQGISYEQYF
>.|TRBV2|.|TRBJ2-5
TGTGCCAGCAGTGTGGCTGGAGAGACCCAGTACTTC
CASSVAGETQYF
>.|TRBV5-1|.|TRBJ1-2
TGCGCCAGCAGAGTAGACCCCGGGAAGAGCTATGGCTACACCTTC
CASRVDPGKSYGYTF
>.|TRBV9|.|TRBJ1-3
TGTGCCAGCAGCGACTCTCGCACTACCTCTGGAAACACCATATATTTT
CASSDSRTTSGNTIYF
>TRBD2|TRBV7-9|.|TRBJ2-5
TGTGCCAGCAGTAGTAGCGGGGCGGAGACCCAGTACTTC
CASSSSGAETQYF